One sample yielded the 8 T cell receptor beta chains listed below, sequenced in a study of OX40 agonist ivuxolimab in advanced cancers. Only in-frame clones appear in the TCRdb table, and some are missing; sequencing was by immunoSEQ multiplex PCR. The table shows over 75,000 clones, with 94% occurring only once. The specimen was CD4+ or CD8+ T cells sorted from blood, collected in a trial of the OX40 agonist ivuxolimab. These receptors were obtained from an adult with an advanced solid tumor such as melanoma, head and neck, liver or kidney cancer.

Note on this clone: This specimen includes other DNA sequences encoding the same CDR3. V is TRBV27 and J is TRBJ2-7; the D gene is possibly TRBD1 (5 bases). The germline V gene has CDR1 MNHEY and CDR2 SMNVEV (reference sequence). V was cut by 5 bases and J by 1 base, with 9 bases left in between. The CDR3 sequence is 13 residues long. The CDR3 DNA is TGTGCCAGCAGTAGGACATCTTCCTACGAGCAGTACTTC. Residues: CASSRTSSYEQYF.

The sample holds one count of this clone. CDR3 coding DNA: TGTGCCAGTAGTCCGGGACGTTACGAGCAGTACTTC. This translates into CASSPGRYEQYF. The chain uses TRBV19 and TRBJ2-7; D may correspond to TRBD1 or TRBD2 (5 bases each). The CDR3 runs to 12 residues. Germline-derived CDR1 and CDR2 are LNHDA and SQIVND (reference sequence). V was clipped by 5 bases and J by 4 bases, with 9 bases between them.

This chain links TRBV2 with TRBJ2-5; a possible D gene is TRBD1 (5 bases). Judging by the DNA end, TRBJ2-7 fits better; the J call may be wrong. The CDR3 extends over 13 amino acids. The germline gives CDR1 SNHLY, CDR2 FYNNEI. CDR3 DNA: TGTGCCAGCAGTGTGAGGACAACCTACGAGCAGTACTTC. Translated: CASSVRTTYEQYF.

The J gene is TRBJ1-2, the V gene TRBV19, with TRBD1 identical over 8 bases. Germline-derived CDR1 and CDR2 are LNHDA and SQIVND (reference sequence). The CDR3 is 13 amino acids. The V gene end was trimmed by 10 bases and the J gene end by 6 bases; junction bases not matched to a gene: 10. The CDR3 spells CATVYGTGNGYTF. CDR3 bases: TGTGCCACCGTCTACGGGACAGGAAATGGCTACACCTTC.

The chain has TRBV6-5 and TRBJ1-4; D may be TRBD1 (6 bases). Between the trimmed V and J ends, which lost 4 bases and 8 bases, there was a span of 20 bases. From germline, CDR1 is MNHEY and CDR2 SVGAGI. The CDR3 extends over 16 amino acids. The CDR3 coding sequence is TGTGCCAGCAGTTCAGAGAAGGGACATCGAAAGGAAAAACTGTTTTTT. It specifies CASSSEKGHRKEKLFF.

The chain is built from TRBV13 and TRBJ1-1; possible D gene TRBD1, 6 bases. Germline CDR1 reads PRHDT; CDR2 reads FYEKMQ (reference sequence). CDR3 size: 16 residues. Trimming stripped 5 bases from V and 5 bases from J, with 21 bases between. The CDR3, as DNA: TGTGCCAGCAGCCCCACAGGGTCCCTATTTGGTACTGAAGCTTTCTTT. It translates to CASSPTGSLFGTEAFF.

CDR3 region: CASSPSGGNEQFF. CDR3 nucleotides: TGTGCCAGCAGCCCCTCCGGGGGGAATGAGCAGTTCTTC. V usage is TRBV7-9 and J usage is TRBJ2-1, with 7 nucleotides matching TRBD2. The CDR3 extends over 13 amino acids. V shed 5 bases and J 7 bases; nucleotides not matched to a gene: 5. CDR1 is SEHNR, CDR2 FQNEAQ, per germline (reference sequence).

This sequence joins TRBV7-2 and TRBJ2-2; D not resolved. The CDR3 covers 15 residues. Germline-derived CDR1 and CDR2 are SGHTA and FQGNSA. V was clipped by 2 bases and J by 5 bases, with 12 bases between them. CDR3 bases: TGTGCCAGCAGCTTACGTCTCGACAATACCGGGGAGCTGTTTTTT. Its protein product is CASSLRLDNTGELFF. Drawing the rest from reference TRBV7-2 and TRBJ2-2, the complete variable domain is GAGVSQSPSNKVTEKGKDVELRCDPISGHTALYWYRQSLGQGLEFLIYFQGNSAPDKSGLPSDRFSAERTGGSVSTLTIQRTQQEDSAVYLCASSLRLDNTGELFFGEGSRLTVL.